One and the same sample provided the 18 T cell receptor beta chains below, sequenced in a study of cytomegalovirus exposure and HLA in healthy donors. The study ran its PCR with 60 Vbeta and 13 Jbeta primers. Clones were read by immunoSEQ multiplex PCR, and TCRdb kept only the in-frame ones, dropping some. Among fewer than 110,000 clones, around 82% were seen once, and the ten largest hold around a tenth. Sample: PBMCs. The receptors stem from a woman aged 18-29 years in good health and CMV-seropositive.

V and J are TRBV28 and TRBJ1-2, with D possibly being TRBD1 (5 bases). This CDR3 is built from 16 residues. Germline V CDR1 and CDR2: MDHEN, SYDVKM. V was trimmed by 7 bases and J by 4 bases, leaving 22 bases between them. CDR3 loop: CASTAPVSTAFYGYTF. CDR3 sequence (DNA): TGTGCCAGCACCGCTCCCGTTTCGACAGCCTTCTATGGCTACACCTTC.

The chain uses TRBV6-5 and TRBJ1-1; weak D call: TRBD1 (6 bases). V was clipped by 5 bases and J by 4 bases, with 17 bases between them. This CDR3 has 15 amino acids. Germline loops: CDR1 MNHEY, CDR2 SVGAGI. The CDR3 sequence: CASSGLGAKGTEAFF. For the CDR3, the DNA is TGTGCCAGCAGTGGGCTGGGGGCCAAGGGCACTGAAGCTTTCTTT.

V and J are TRBV7-2 and TRBJ2-3, with 8 bases that match TRBD1. The CDR3 is 13 amino acids. J gave up 6 bases and V 4 bases, and 3 bases lay outside the gene matches. The germline gives CDR1 SGHTA, CDR2 FQGNSA. Here the CDR3 DNA reads TGTGCCAGCAGCTCCGACAGGGGTGATACGCAGTATTTT. It codes for CASSSDRGDTQYF. The full variable domain, rest sourced from reference TRBV7-2 and TRBJ2-3, is GAGVSQSPSNKVTEKGKDVELRCDPISGHTALYWYRQSLGQGLEFLIYFQGNSAPDKSGLPSDRFSAERTGGSVSTLTIQRTQQEDSAVYLCASSSDRGDTQYFGPGTRLTVL.

The chain has TRBV21-1 and TRBJ1-4. TRBV21-1 is assigned pseudogene status. CDR3 size: 19 residues. CDR3 bases: TGTGCCAGCAGCAACCCCGGGACACCCCGGGGGGCAGCTAATGAAAAACTGTTTTTT. This encodes CASSNPGTPRGAANEKLFF.

V gene TRBV25-1 combines with J gene TRBJ1-5; possible D gene TRBD1, 5 bases. Germline V gene data show CDR1 as MGHDK and CDR2 as SYGVNS. CDR3 length: 14 amino acids. Between the trimmed V and J ends, which lost 6 bases and 6 bases, there was a span of 15 bases. DNA of the CDR3: TGTGCCAGCAGAGGATCCGGGGGAACTCAGCCCCAGCATTTT. Protein: CASRGSGGTQPQHF.

V gene TRBV7-2 combines with J gene TRBJ1-3, with D perhaps TRBD1 (5 bases). The germline V gene has CDR1 SGHTA and CDR2 FQGNSA. V was trimmed by 5 bases and J by 4 bases, leaving 15 bases between them. The CDR3 is 15 amino acids. CDR3 nucleotide sequence: TGTGCCAGCAGCATACGGACATTGTCGGGAAACACCATATATTTT. It specifies CASSIRTLSGNTIYF.

This rearrangement joins TRBV2 to TRBJ2-5; 9 bases map to TRBD1. The CDR3 loop spans 14 amino acids. The V segment lost 5 bases and the J segment 7 bases; nucleotides outside the gene matches: 8. Germline V lookup: CDR1 SNHLY, CDR2 FYNNEI. The CDR3 reads CASSRDREGGTQYF. The CDR3 DNA reads as TGTGCCAGCAGTCGGGACAGGGAAGGGGGGACCCAGTACTTC.

The V gene is TRBV4-2, the J gene TRBJ2-3; D is uncertain. Per germline, CDR1 LGHNA and CDR2 YNFKEQ. The CDR3 totals 15 residues. Between the trimmed V and J ends, which lost 1 base and 4 bases, there was a span of 12 bases. The CDR3 sequence is CASSQVDKAADTQYF. The CDR3 DNA reads TGTGCCAGCAGCCAAGTCGACAAGGCAGCAGATACGCAGTATTTT.

This clone was seen only a few times. The rearrangement links TRBV27 to TRBJ2-2, with TRBD2 matching over 13 bases. This CDR3 spans 16 amino acids. The germline V gene has CDR1 MNHEY and CDR2 SMNVEV (reference sequence). V lost 3 bases, J lost 10 bases, and 8 bases stayed unmatched. CDR3 protein: CASSFRLAGGPVELFF. The CDR3 DNA is TGTGCCAGCAGTTTCAGACTAGCGGGGGGCCCGGTGGAGCTGTTTTTT.

In this sample, this clone turned up a few times. The chain joins TRBV6-1 to TRBJ1-3; the D is unclear. Trimming cost V 9 bases and J 3 bases, with 6 bases left between them. The CDR3 sequence is 11 residues long. CDR1 is MNHNS, CDR2 SASEGT, per germline. CDR3: CASWSGNTIYF. The CDR3 bases are TGTGCCAGTTGGAGTGGAAACACCATATATTTT.

The gene calls are TRBV5-4 and TRBJ1-1; no definite D call. V dropped 0 bases and J dropped 4 bases, with 10 bases sitting between them. This CDR3 spans 14 amino acids. Germline values: CDR1 SGHNT, CDR2 YYREEE (reference sequence). The DNA of the CDR3 is TGTGCCAGCAGCTTGGAACCGGTTGGCACTGAAGCTTTCTTT. Translation gives CASSLEPVGTEAFF.

V gene TRBV2 combines with J gene TRBJ2-4; perhaps TRBD2 as D (6 bases). Germline CDR1 is SNHLY and CDR2 is FYNNEI. CDR3 size: 16 residues. V was pared by 2 bases and J by 8 bases, with 19 bases between. The CDR3 protein is CASSEYPRSSGDIQYF. CDR3 coding DNA: TGTGCCAGCAGTGAATACCCCAGGTCATCGGGGGACATTCAGTACTTC.

This clone has only a few counts. The chain joins TRBV6-1 to TRBJ1-1; 7 bases align to TRBD1. The germline V gene encodes CDR1 MNHNS and CDR2 SASEGT. V lost 0 bases and J lost 3; bases outside the gene matches: 4. CDR3 size: 15 residues. CDR3 sequence: CASSEATGVDTEAFF. The CDR3 DNA sequence: TGTGCCAGCAGTGAAGCCACAGGGGTTGACACTGAAGCTTTCTTT.

The V call is TRBV5-4, the J call TRBJ2-3, with 14 bases matching TRBD2. The V gene end was trimmed by 4 bases and the J gene end by 2 bases; junction bases not matched to a gene: 6. CDR3 size: 17 residues. CDR1 and CDR2 from the germline V gene are SGHNT and YYREEE (reference sequence). DNA of the CDR3: TGTGCCAGCAGCCGGGGACTAGCGGGGGCCATCACAGATACGCAGTATTTT. Its translation is CASSRGLAGAITDTQYF. Full variable domain (outside the CDR3, taken from reference TRBV5-4 and TRBJ2-3): ETGVTQSPTHLIKTRGQQVTLRCSSQSGHNTVSWYQQALGQGPQFIFQYYREEENGRGNFPPRFSGLQFPNYSSELNVNALELDDSALYLCASSRGLAGAITDTQYFGPGTRLTVL.

Regarding this clone: This same CDR3 is encoded by further DNA sequences in the sample. The chain carries TRBV18 and TRBJ1-2, with D unclear. The CDR3 loop spans 12 amino acids. The germline gives CDR1 KGHSH, CDR2 LQKENI. V was cut by 6 bases and J by 6 bases, with 11 bases left in between. The CDR3 region is CASSLVGDGYTF. The CDR3 coding sequence is TGTGCCAGCTCGTTAGTGGGAGATGGCTACACCTTC.

This chain links TRBV5-1 with TRBJ2-1; 10 bases agree with TRBD1. Germline assignment: CDR1 SGHRS and CDR2 YFSETQ. V dropped 5 bases and J dropped 4; count of bases not matched to a gene: 6. There are 15 residues in the CDR3. CDR3 sequence reads: CASSSGTGVYNEQFF. CDR3 in DNA: TGCGCCAGCAGTTCCGGGACAGGGGTTTACAATGAGCAGTTCTTC.

This clone was seen just once. The chain links TRBV4-1 to TRBJ2-7; 8 bases align to TRBD1. Germline assignment: CDR1 MGHRA and CDR2 YSYEKL. This CDR3 comprises 14 residues. The V segment lost 3 bases and the J segment 2 bases; nucleotides outside the gene matches: 3. The CDR3 coding sequence is TGCGCCAGCAGCCACCGACAGGGGCCCTACGAGCAGTACTTC. Residues: CASSHRQGPYEQYF.

This chain joins TRBV19 and TRBJ2-7; unclear D gene. The V gene's germline CDR1 is LNHDA and CDR2 SQIVND (reference sequence). Trimming cost V 1 base and J 7 bases, with 14 bases left between them. The CDR3 runs to 14 residues. CDR3 loop: CASSIAAAPREQYF. The CDR3, as DNA: TGTGCCAGTAGTATAGCTGCGGCGCCCCGGGAGCAGTACTTC.